The 21 T cell receptor beta chains given below trace back to one sample, sequenced in a study of blood T cells in healthy people across ages (dated by TCRdb to the mid-2010s). Library preparation employed 5' RACE. For sequencing, an Illumina HiSeq 2500 was employed. A second PCR of 7 to 11 cycles was performed with a sample-barcoded 5' primer and a J-beta primer mix. In-frame beta chains were kept once TCRdb had trimmed the public reads at Q25 with fastp and called clones with MiXCR. Every distinct CDR3 protein forms one entry, paired with its most common genes and DNA. Present in this sample are some 320,000 distinct CDR3 sequences, 25% to 30% of which were seen just once. The top ten clones comprise 29% of the sample. The specimen was blood. The receptors here all came from a woman in her seventies in good health.

V usage is TRBV29-1 and J usage is TRBJ2-1; tentatively, D is TRBD2 (5 bases). Trimming took 7 bases from V and 5 from J, leaving 6 bases between them. This CDR3 comprises 10 residues. The germline gives CDR1 SQVTM, CDR2 ANQGSEA. CDR3 sequence (DNA): TGCAGCGGGACTGACAATGAGCAGTTCTTC. Its protein product is CSGTDNEQFF.

This clonotype was detected a few times. The rearrangement uses TRBV28 and TRBJ2-7, with D uncertain. Trimming took 2 bases from V and 0 from J, leaving 5 bases between them. The CDR3 is 13 amino acids. Germline V lookup: CDR1 MDHEN, CDR2 SYDVKM. CDR3: CASSLTPSYEQYF. DNA for the CDR3: TGTGCCAGCAGTTTAACCCCCTCCTACGAGCAGTACTTC.

This clonotype was detected many times. CDR3 sequence reads: CASSGGGTGANVLTF. CDR3 sequence (DNA): TGCGCCAGCAGCGGCGGCGGTACCGGGGCCAACGTCCTGACTTTC. V is TRBV5-1 and J is TRBJ2-6, with D uncertain. The germline V and J ends were trimmed by 4 bases and 4 bases, with 12 bases remaining between them. CDR1 is SGHRS and CDR2 is YFSETQ in the germline V gene. The CDR3 is 15 amino acids.

This chain links TRBV20-1 with TRBJ1-1; D is ambiguous. CDR1 and CDR2 (germline): DFQATT, SNEGSKA (reference sequence). Trimming took 7 bases from V and 3 from J, leaving 18 bases between them. This CDR3 is built from 14 residues. CDR3 nucleotides: TGCAGTGTACCATTAGGCAGCTTGGACACTGAAGCTTTCTTT. Amino acid sequence: CSVPLGSLDTEAFF.

This chain links TRBV18 with TRBJ2-5; TRBD2 is a possible D gene (7 bases). This CDR3 spans 15 amino acids. Germline assignment: CDR1 KGHSH and CDR2 LQKENI. Trimming took off 0 bases at V and 6 bases at J, with 14 bases between the two ends. The CDR3 spells CASSPPEGRGKTQYF. The CDR3 nucleotides read TGTGCCAGCTCACCACCGGAAGGGAGGGGGAAGACCCAGTACTTC.

This clonotype has just a few counts. The rearrangement joins TRBV18 to TRBJ1-1; 8 bases agree with TRBD1. The V and J ends lost 2 bases and 2 bases, in that order; junction bases with no gene match: 7. The germline V gene encodes CDR1 KGHSH and CDR2 LQKENI. This CDR3 contains 16 residues. As DNA, the CDR3 is TGTGCCAGCTCACCAGCTATAGACAGGGGTAACACTGAAGCTTTCTTT. Translated, it gives CASSPAIDRGNTEAFF.

The rearrangement joins TRBV20-1 to TRBJ1-3; no clear D. The CDR3 contains 15 residues. Trimming cost V 0 bases and J 0 bases, with 9 bases left between them. CDR1 and CDR2 (germline): DFQATT, SNEGSKA (reference sequence). CDR3 sequence reads: CSAREGRFSGNTIYF. The CDR3 DNA follows: TGCAGTGCTAGAGAAGGTCGGTTCTCTGGAAACACCATATATTTT.

This clonotype was seen only a few times. The chain combines TRBV5-1 with TRBJ2-1; D is undetermined. CDR1 SGHRS and CDR2 YFSETQ come from the germline V gene. The V end lost 0 bases, the J end lost 6 bases, and 13 bases lay between the germline ends. The CDR3 sequence is 15 residues long. Here the CDR3 DNA reads TGCGCCAGCAGCTTGGAACGGGCGCGTGGCAATGAGCAGTTCTTC. Its protein is CASSLERARGNEQFF.

This clonotype showed up just a few times. V gene TRBV28 combines with J gene TRBJ2-6; D remains ambiguous. CDR1 is MDHEN and CDR2 is SYDVKM in the germline V gene. The CDR3 is made up of 14 amino acids. With 2 bases removed from V and 1 base from J, the gap between germline ends came to 3 bases. For the CDR3, the DNA is TGTGCCAGCAGTTTAATGTCTGGGGCCAACGTCCTGACTTTC. This gives the protein CASSLMSGANVLTF.

The table lists this clonotype with a few counts. The chain employs TRBV7-8 and TRBJ1-4; D perhaps matches TRBD1 (5 bases). Per the germline V gene, CDR1 is SGHVS and CDR2 is FQNEAQ. Trimming took off 1 base at V and 8 bases at J, with 14 bases between the two ends. CDR3 length equals 15 residues. CDR3 bases: TGTGCCAGCAGCTTAGTAGCAGGGACGGGGGAAAAACTGTTTTTT. Amino acid sequence: CASSLVAGTGEKLFF.

The chain employs TRBV6-1 and TRBJ2-2; 7 bases are shared with TRBD1. J lost 2 bases, V lost 4 bases, and 7 bases had no gene match. Germline values: CDR1 MNHNS, CDR2 SASEGT. The CDR3 sequence is 16 residues long. This CDR3 is CASSARAGGNTGELFF. Written as DNA, the CDR3 is TGTGCCAGCAGTGCAAGGGCAGGGGGAAACACCGGGGAGCTGTTTTTT.

The sample holds a few counts of this clonotype. V is TRBV7-2 and J is TRBJ1-1; D gene unclear. This CDR3 is 12 amino acids long. The V gene's germline CDR1 is SGHTA and CDR2 FQGNSA. V was cut by 2 bases and J by 4 bases, with 5 bases left in between. Here the CDR3 reads CASSLLRTEAFF. The DNA for the CDR3 is TGTGCCAGCAGCTTACTCCGCACTGAAGCTTTCTTT.

This clonotype was counted a few times. The rearrangement joins TRBV28 to TRBJ2-5; D not certain. The J call may be in error: the DNA end matches TRBJ2-7 better. The CDR3 consists of 15 residues. The V gene's germline CDR1 is MDHEN and CDR2 SYDVKM. This CDR3 is CASQTRFRGSYEQYF. CDR3 DNA sequence: TGTGCCAGCCAAACCCGGTTTAGAGGAAGCTACGAGCAGTACTTC.

This chain uses TRBV20-1 with TRBJ1-1, with 7 positions matching TRBD1. The CDR3 extends over 16 amino acids. V gave up 2 bases and J gave up 0 bases; unmatched junction bases: 9. Germline V gives CDR1 DFQATT, CDR2 SNEGSKA (reference sequence). In nucleotides, the CDR3 is TGCAGTGCTAGATCCCAGGGGGTTAACATGAACACTGAAGCTTTCTTT. Translation: CSARSQGVNMNTEAFF.

This sequence joins TRBV7-3 and TRBJ2-5; 8 nucleotides match TRBD2. The J call may be incorrect, as the DNA end agrees better with TRBJ2-7. The CDR3 runs 17 residues. Looked up from germline, CDR1 is SGHTA and CDR2 is FQGTGA. The CDR3 coding sequence is TGTGCCAGCAGCTTAAGACCCCCTACTAGCGGCCCCTACGAGCAGTACTTC. As protein: CASSLRPPTSGPYEQYF.

The V gene is TRBV7-3, the J gene TRBJ2-4, with TRBD1 matching over 8 bases. CDR1 is SGHTA and CDR2 is FQGTGA in the germline V gene. V shed 5 bases, J shed 6 bases, and the junction held 6 bases outside the gene matches. The CDR3 consists of 14 residues. The CDR3 region has the DNA TGTGCCAGCAGCCCCACAGGGGGTGCAAACATTCAGTACTTC. This codes for CASSPTGGANIQYF.

The chain employs TRBV6-2 or TRBV6-3 and TRBJ2-5; 10 nucleotides match TRBD1. Germline V gives CDR1 MNHEY, CDR2 SVGEGT. Losses at the gene ends were 6 bases for V and 2 bases for J; bases not matched to a gene: 6. The CDR3 is 15 residues long. The CDR3 spells CASRKWTGGQETQYF. Here the CDR3 DNA reads TGTGCCAGCAGAAAGTGGACAGGGGGTCAAGAGACCCAGTACTTC.

The rearrangement links TRBV6-6 to TRBJ1-1, with unresolved D. CDR3 length: 14 residues. The germline V gene encodes CDR1 MNHNY and CDR2 SVGAGI (reference sequence). Trimming cost V 0 bases and J 8 bases, with 13 bases left between them. This CDR3 reads CASSYSERLGEAFF. Written as DNA, the CDR3 is TGTGCCAGCAGTTACTCAGAACGCCTAGGGGAAGCTTTCTTT.

A few counts support this clonotype. V usage is TRBV15 and J usage is TRBJ1-4; no definite D call. V lost 0 bases to trimming and J lost 0 bases, with 5 bases between them. The CDR3 has 15 amino acids. Germline values: CDR1 LNHNV, CDR2 YYDKDF (reference sequence). The chain's CDR3 is CATSRDRATNEKLFF. CDR3 bases: TGTGCCACCAGCAGAGATCGAGCAACTAATGAAAAACTGTTTTTT.

The CDR3 coding sequence is TGTGCCAGCAGTTTTAACGGACTAGCGGGAACCGGGGAGCTGTTTTTT. Translation gives CASSFNGLAGTGELFF. The chain has TRBV7-2 and TRBJ2-2, with TRBD2 identical over 12 bases. Germline assignment: CDR1 SGHTA and CDR2 FQGNSA. The ends lost 6 bases at V and 5 bases at J; junction bases unmatched: 7. The CDR3 consists of 16 residues.

The rearrangement joins TRBV5-1 to TRBJ2-6; D gene unclear. Trimming cost V 7 bases and J 0 bases, with 11 bases left between them. The CDR3 runs 15 residues. Looked up from germline, CDR1 is SGHRS and CDR2 is YFSETQ. The CDR3 loop reads CASHVMGSGANVLTF. In DNA, the CDR3 is TGCGCCAGCCACGTGATGGGCTCTGGGGCCAACGTCCTGACTTTC.